This TCR beta chain was sequenced in a study of Ad26.COV2.S vaccination and SARS-CoV-2 variants. Study as a whole: The trial was COV1001 and the donor's arm was Ad26.COV2.S.

This CDR3 is built from 13 residues. V lost 1 base and J 4 bases, leaving 7 bases between the germline ends. The germline CDR1 and CDR2 sequences are MGHRA and YSYEKL. Treatment described: approximately 18 received Ad26.COV2.S at low or high dose, single or two shots; about 5 received placebo; per-sample allocation not given. Following the first vaccine or placebo injection, samples were taken on day 63. What was given as vaccine was an Ad26 vector encoding Wuhan-strain SARS-CoV-2 spike. Generated by immunoSEQ multiplex PCR, the TCRdb table keeps only in-frame clones and is missing some. This table holds roughly 380,000 clones, 80% to 90% found once. In its sample, this clone was seen once.

The source of this sequence is a person between 18 and 65 years old who received the Ad26.COV2.S COVID-19 vaccine or a placebo. Sequences were derived from peripheral blood, sampled in a trial of Ad26.COV2.S vaccine versus placebo. The chain joins TRBV4-1 to TRBJ1-1; no clear D. CDR3 loop: CASSQGGLTEAFF. Written as DNA, the CDR3 is TGCGCCAGCAGCCAAGGAGGTCTCACTGAAGCTTTCTTT.